These T cell receptor beta chains were read from a single sample in a study of shared clonotypes between healthy human individuals. Method: immunoSEQ multiplex PCR; TCRdb's copy keeps in-frame clones and lacks some. Here the sample spans about 110,000 clones, about 67% being singletons. Sequenced: memory CD8+ T cells sorted from blood. These receptors were taken from a woman aged 30 to 39 in good health. The CDR3 runs from the conserved cysteine through the conserved F or W. Each record gives: CDR3 DNA, CDR3 protein, clone size, D gene, J gene, V gene. D genes are given only for firm matches. Size tells how often a clone was seen (once, few, many) or the class of an expanded clone, and some rows leave it out.

TGTGCCAGCAGTTTAGGGCGGTCCTACAATGAGCAGTTCTTC	CASSLGRSYNEQFF	NA	NA	TRBJ2-1	TRBV27
TGTGCCAGCAGTTTATCCTTCTGGGGCAATGAGCAGTTCTTC	CASSLSFWGNEQFF	NA	NA	TRBJ2-1	TRBV27
TGTGCCAGCAGCTCATTCGACGAGCAGTACTTC	CASSSFDEQYF	NA	NA	TRBJ2-7	TRBV5-6
TGTGCCAGCAGCTTAGCAGACAATGAGCAGTTCTTC	CASSLADNEQFF	NA	NA	TRBJ2-1	TRBV7-9
TGTTCCAGCAGCGCCTCGACTGAGAACACTGAAGCTTTCTTT	CSSSASTENTEAFF	NA	NA	TRBJ1-1	TRBV7-8
TGTGCCAGCAGTGAATCCAACACCGGGGAGCTGTTTTTT	CASSESNTGELFF	many	NA	TRBJ2-2	TRBV6-4
TGCGCCAGCAGTCGGTTAGCACGCAGAAAGACCTATGGCTACACCTTC	CASSRLARRKTYGYTF	NA	NA	TRBJ1-2	TRBV23-1
TGTGCCACCGAGGGACAGGCGAACACCGGGGAGCTGTTTTTT	CATEGQANTGELFF	NA	TRBD1	TRBJ2-2	TRBV28
TGTGCCAGCAGTGACGCGCGGTGGGATACGCAGTATTTT	CASSDARWDTQYF	NA	NA	TRBJ2-3	TRBV25-1
TGTGCCAGTAGTATCGCAGCCACCTACGAGCAGTACTTC	CASSIAATYEQYF	NA	NA	TRBJ2-7	TRBV19
TGTGCCAGCGAAAGCCGGGACGGGGGGAACGAGCAGTTCTTC	CASESRDGGNEQFF	NA	TRBD2	TRBJ2-1	TRBV27
TGTGCCCTCCGGGACTCGATAAGGTATGAGCAGTTCTTC	CALRDSIRYEQFF	NA	NA	TRBJ2-1	TRBV10-3
TGTGCCAGCAGCTTTATGACTAGCGGGAGTTACGAGCAGTACTTC	CASSFMTSGSYEQYF	NA	TRBD2	TRBJ2-7	TRBV7-2
TGTGCCAGCAGTCTTGGGGACGCCCCCTCGATGGAGTACTTC	CASSLGDAPSMEYF	many	NA	TRBJ2-7	TRBV2
TGTGCCAGCAGGGGCGTCGGTTTTGACAATGAGCAGTTCTTC	CASRGVGFDNEQFF	NA	NA	TRBJ2-1	TRBV5-6
TGTGCCAGCAGTTTAAAAGGGGCGGTGGAAACCGGGGAGCTGTTTTTT	CASSLKGAVETGELFF	few	NA	TRBJ2-2	TRBV28
TGTGCCAGCAGCACATATTTACAGGGAGACTATGGCTACACCTTC	CASSTYLQGDYGYTF	few	NA	TRBJ1-2	TRBV7-2
TGCAGCGTTGAAGAGGTGCTCTCCCTCGAGCAGTACTTC	CSVEEVLSLEQYF	NA	NA	TRBJ2-7	TRBV29-1
TGTGCCAGCAGTTTTAGGATAGCGCAACACCAAGAGACCCAGTACTTC	CASSFRIAQHQETQYF	NA	NA	TRBJ2-5	TRBV28
TGTGCCAGCAGTTTGTCCCTTTTGTACCAAGAGACCCAGTACTTC	CASSLSLLYQETQYF	NA	NA	TRBJ2-5	TRBV27
TGCGCCAGCAGCGGGGGACCGGGGGTGAACACTGAAGCTTTCTTT	CASSGGPGVNTEAFF	NA	NA	TRBJ1-1	TRBV5-1
TGTGCCAGCAGCCATCGAGTGGCGGAGGATGATGGCTACACCTTC	CASSHRVAEDDGYTF	NA	NA	TRBJ1-2	TRBV16
TGTGCCAGCAGTCGACTGACTAGGATCTACGAGCAGTACTTC	CASSRLTRIYEQYF	many	NA	TRBJ2-7	TRBV6-6
TGTGCCAGCAGCAAGCACCCCGAGCCCGGACTAGTTGGGGGGAGGACCCAGTACTTC	CASSKHPEPGLVGGRTQYF	once	NA	TRBJ2-5	TRBV21-1
TGTGCCAGCAGTGAAGAACAGGGGGCCGAGGTTGGGGAGACCCAGTACTTC	CASSEEQGAEVGETQYF	many	TRBD1	TRBJ2-5	TRBV2
TGTGCCAGCAGCTTAGCCGCGGGACAGGACTATGGCTACACCTTC	CASSLAAGQDYGYTF	many	TRBD1	TRBJ1-2	TRBV7-6
TGTGCCTGCAAGGGGCCCAGGGGCCACGAGCAGTACTTC	CACKGPRGHEQYF	NA	NA	TRBJ2-7	TRBV30
TGTGCCAGCAGCCCAGACAGGGTCTATGGCTACACCTTC	CASSPDRVYGYTF	once	TRBD1	TRBJ1-2	TRBV7-8